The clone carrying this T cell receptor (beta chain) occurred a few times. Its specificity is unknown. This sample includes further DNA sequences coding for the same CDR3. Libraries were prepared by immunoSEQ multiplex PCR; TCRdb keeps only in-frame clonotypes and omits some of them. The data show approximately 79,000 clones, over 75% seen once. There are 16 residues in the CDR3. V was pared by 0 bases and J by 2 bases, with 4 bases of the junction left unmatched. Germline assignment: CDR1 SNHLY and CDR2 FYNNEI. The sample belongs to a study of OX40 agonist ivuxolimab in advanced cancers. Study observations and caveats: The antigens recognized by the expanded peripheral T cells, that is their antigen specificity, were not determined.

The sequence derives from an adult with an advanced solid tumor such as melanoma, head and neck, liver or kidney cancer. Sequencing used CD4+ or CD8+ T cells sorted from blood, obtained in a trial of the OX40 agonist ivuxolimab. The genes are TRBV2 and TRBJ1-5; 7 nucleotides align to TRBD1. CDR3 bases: TGTGCCAGCAGTGAAGCGCTTGGACAGGGCAATCAGCCCCAGCATTTT. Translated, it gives CASSEALGQGNQPQHF.